This T cell receptor beta chain was sequenced during a study of vaccination and CD4 T cells after COVID-19 (dated by TCRdb to between 2021 and 2024). With regard to the full study: Every convalescent patient had a positive nasal swab PCR test for SARS-CoV-2, with mild disease in roughly nine patients and severe disease in one. Post-COVID blood samples were collected from convalescent patients a median of approximately 100 days after diagnosis, with a range of about 35 to 161 days. Each participant got two doses of either the Pfizer-BioNTech BNT162b2 vaccine (n=8) or the Moderna mRNA-1273 vaccine (n=2). In control cultures, a CEFX viral epitope pool was used as positive control, an HIV-1 Nef peptide pool was used as negative control, or no peptide was added. Six males and four females were included in the convalescent cohort, with two Hispanic individuals, seven Caucasians, two Asians and one multiracial person represented. Post-vaccine blood samples were taken a median of approximately 76 days after the second vaccine dose, with a range of 14 to 241 days. In 10 COVID-19 convalescent patients and 4 infection-naive healthy vaccine recipients, researchers compared the spike-specific CD4+ TCR repertoire from before mRNA vaccination with the repertoire from after. Overlapping spike peptide pools from SARS-CoV-2 and from the common cold coronaviruses HCoV-NL63, HCoV-OC43 and HCoV-229E were used as culture stimuli.

Study-wide findings and limitations: Of the vaccine-specific clones in convalescent patients, 304 of 307, or nearly all, reacted only to SARS-CoV-2 spike and did not cross-react with common cold coronaviruses. Relatively few convalescent patients were included in the study, and early timepoints after natural infection were not analyzed. Among the post-vaccine SARS-CoV-2-reactive clones in convalescent patients, a median around 90% showed up only after vaccination, which suggests vaccine-specific priming. The median number of SARS-CoV-2-reactive clonotypes rose from about 23 after infection to a few dozen after vaccination, but the change was not significant.

According to the study, the label for this sample's treatment or condition signals: roughly 11-day PBMC culture with coronavirus spike peptide pools or control peptides (ViraFEST assay). To expand antigen-specific T cells with peptide pools and then pick out the expanded clonotypes through TCR sequencing, the study relied on the ViraFEST assay. Positive SARS-CoV-2 PCR tests in the convalescent patients dated from March to December 2020, before Alpha, Beta and Delta variants emerged in the United States. About 2 million PBMCs per well were cultured in IMDM with roughly 5% human AB serum and about 9.2 IU/ml IL-2, plus 10 ug/ml peptide pools. Half of the culture medium was replaced with fresh IL-2-containing medium on days 3 and 7. After approximately 11 days of culture, CD4+ T cells were isolated by negative selection with the EasySep CD4+ T cell isolation kit. Ficoll-Paque Plus gradient centrifugation was used to isolate PBMCs from whole blood, and the isolated PBMCs were then either used fresh or cryopreserved at -140C. Culture conditions were generally each tested in triplicate wells.

Note on this clonotype: Its binding antigen is unknown. Base qualities are not recorded, but no much larger clone differs from it by a single base.

The library was obtained by PCR. TCR sequencing of DNA from cultured CD4+ T cells used the Oncomine TCR Beta short-read assay at the Johns Hopkins FTIC core. The QIAamp micro DNA kit was used to extract genomic DNA from the cultured CD4+ T cells. Oncomine TCR Beta libraries from cultured CD4+ T cells were pooled using unique dual indexes and sequenced on an Illumina iSeq 100. The paper's data handling went like this. Non-productive sequences were removed, and CDR3s that did not start with C, did not end with F or W, or were shorter than 7 amino acids were discarded. Antigen-specific clonotypes were identified with the MANAFEST web application by comparing peptide-stimulated wells with reference and other culture wells. Positive clones required FDR below 0.05, an odds ratio above 5, and productive frequency above 0.1% in at least two of three replicate wells. A clonotype counted as cross-reactive if it showed significant expansion both in the SARS-CoV-2 spike wells and in at least one common cold coronavirus spike condition. CDR3 homology was assessed with Levenshtein distances (stringdist) and unrooted phylogenetic trees (ape) in R version 3.6.1. TCRdb trimmed the raw reads at Q25, called clones with MiXCR and kept productive beta chains. Rows matching on CDR3 protein sequence are summarized as one entry with the most common DNA and genes. The V and J calls and clone size are TCRdb's, not the authors'. This sample is represented by about 13,000 distinct CDR3 sequences; about four fifths of them were singletons. The ten largest clonotypes hold roughly 28% of the sample.

The source of this sequence is a human donor who had recovered from COVID-19. Sequenced material: CD4+ T cells from blood, cultured in vitro.

The CDR3 region reads CASSERGATNGYTF. The nucleotide sequence reads TGTGCCAGCAGTGAGCGGGGGGCAACTAATGGCTACACCTTC. The chain is encoded by TRBV6-4 joined to TRBJ1-2; 6 matching bases give a weak D call of TRBD1. The germline V gene encodes CDR1 MRHNA and CDR2 SNTAGT. V is clipped by 3 bases and J by 6 bases, and the sequence between their germline boundaries is 14 bases long. The CDR3 goes from the cysteine to the phenylalanine over 14 residues. The DNA shown is the 42-base CDR3, in frame from base 1.